One sample yielded the 4 T cell receptor beta chains listed below, sequenced in a study of CD8 T cells in ankylosing spondylitis. TCRdb processed the 5' RACE reads anew with MiXCR; each CDR3 protein has one entry. The sample lists around 490,000 distinct CDR3 sequences; about 5% were seen once. Study results and caveats: Among TCR beta sequences, a motif of eight highly homologous variants appeared characteristic of ankylosing spondylitis blood.

These receptors' antigens are unknown. The sample consisted of blood, either unsorted or a sorted T cell fraction (not recorded which). Receptors were obtained from a male donor with ankylosing spondylitis.

This clonotype was recorded at least ten times. V usage is TRBV5-1 and J usage is TRBJ2-7; 8 positions match TRBD2. The trim removed 8 bases at V and 0 bases at J, leaving 7 bases unmatched. This CDR3 spans 14 amino acids. Germline-derived CDR1 and CDR2 are SGHRS and YFSETQ. As DNA, the CDR3 is TGCGCCAGTGCACCCGGGACTAGCTCCTACGAGCAGTACTTC. The encoded protein is CASAPGTSSYEQYF.

This clonotype was counted ten times or more. The DNA for the CDR3 is TGCAGCGTTGATCACTACTACAATGAGCAGTTCTTC. It specifies CSVDHYYNEQFF. This chain uses TRBV29-1 with TRBJ2-1; unclear D gene. This CDR3 contains 12 residues. V lost 3 bases to trimming and J lost 3 bases, with 6 bases between them. Germline lookup yields CDR1 SQVTM and CDR2 ANQGSEA.

This clonotype was seen ten or more times. The rearrangement uses TRBV20-1 and TRBJ2-3; D gene ambiguous. This CDR3 region has 12 residues. The V gene lost 6 bases and the J gene lost 3 bases, with 10 bases spanning the gap. Germline lookup yields CDR1 DFQATT and CDR2 SNEGSKA (reference sequence). The CDR3 bases are TGCAGTGCGCACACTTGGACAGATACGCAGTATTTT. It encodes CSAHTWTDTQYF.

To note about this clonotype: This may arise from a read error, as a much more abundant clone is one base away. V is TRBV10-3 and J is TRBJ1-4; TRBD1 aligns across 7 bases. CDR3 length equals 13 residues. The germline V gene has CDR1 ENHRY and CDR2 SYGVKD. CDR3 bases: TGTGCCATCAGTGAACAGGGGCATGAAAACCTGTTTTTT. It translates to CAISEQGHENLFF.